This T cell receptor beta chain appears in the sequencing data of a study of control samples from healthy donors and cancer patients. The CDR3 runs to 15 residues. V lost 2 bases and J lost 0, with 8 bases in between. CDR1 is SGHAT, CDR2 FQNNGV, per germline. Sequenced by immunoSEQ multiplex PCR; TCRdb stores in-frame clones only, minus some. The sample consists of some 45,000 clones, less than 85% of them appearing once. This chain joins TRBV11-2 and TRBJ1-3; D might be TRBD1 (5 bases). Sequenced material: blood. This sequence originates from a man aged 60-69 years in good health. CDR3 DNA: TGTGCCAGCAGCTTAAGGGGAGCCTCTGGAAACACCATATATTTT. Its protein product is CASSLRGASGNTIYF. Variable domain in full (rest from reference TRBV11-2 and TRBJ1-3): EAGVAQSPRYKIIEKRQSVAFWCNPISGHATLYWYQQILGQGPKLLIQFQNNGVVDDSQLPKDRFSAERLKGVDSTLKIQPAKLEDSAVYLCASSLRGASGNTIYFGEGSWLTVV.